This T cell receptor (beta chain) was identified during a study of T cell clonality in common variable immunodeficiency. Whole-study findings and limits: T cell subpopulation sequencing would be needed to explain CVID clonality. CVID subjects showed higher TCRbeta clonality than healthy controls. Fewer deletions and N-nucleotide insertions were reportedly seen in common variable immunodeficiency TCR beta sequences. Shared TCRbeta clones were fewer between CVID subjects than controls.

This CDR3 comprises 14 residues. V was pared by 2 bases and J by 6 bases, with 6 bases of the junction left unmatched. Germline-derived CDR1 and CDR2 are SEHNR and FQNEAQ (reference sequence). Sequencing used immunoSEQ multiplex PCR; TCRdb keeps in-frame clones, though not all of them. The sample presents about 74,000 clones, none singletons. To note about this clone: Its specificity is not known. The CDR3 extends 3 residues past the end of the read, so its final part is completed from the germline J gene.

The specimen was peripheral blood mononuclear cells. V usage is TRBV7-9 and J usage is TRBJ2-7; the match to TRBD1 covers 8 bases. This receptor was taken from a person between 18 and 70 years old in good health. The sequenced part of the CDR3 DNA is TGTGCCAGCAGCTTACCTGGGACAGGCGCCGAG. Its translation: CASSLPGTGAE. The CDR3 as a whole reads CASSLPGTGAEQYF.